This paragraph reports one T cell receptor beta chain. The CDR3 contains 12 residues. Germline-derived CDR1 and CDR2 are MNHNS and SASEGT. Trimming at V came to 3 bases and at J to 6 bases, leaving 1 base not matched to a gene. This record belongs to a study of blood T cell repertoires in COVID-19. The authors' processing: Reference gene primer amplification in the assay estimated nucleated cell counts. Only in-frame clones appear in the TCRdb table, and some are missing; sequencing was by immunoSEQ multiplex PCR. V, J and clone size are taken as reported in that table, and D and trimming were inferred from the DNA itself. Among about 140,000 clones, 75% to 85% were seen once, and the ten largest hold roughly 3.9%.

The sequenced material came from peripheral blood. The TCR was taken from a woman of 80 years or more with acute or convalescent COVID-19. This chain links TRBV6-1 with TRBJ2-7; 8 positions match TRBD1. The CDR3 here is CASSDRGREQYF. The CDR3 DNA reads TGTGCCAGCAGTGACAGGGGGCGCGAGCAGTACTTC.